A selection of T cell receptor beta chains follows, all from one sample in a study of pediatric ulcerative colitis. Profiling relied on immunoSEQ multiplex PCR, and the TCRdb table lists in-frame clones only, not all of them. The table lists tens of thousands of clones, 75% of them singletons. Input material: gut tissue. The receptors here all came from a boy aged 10-17 years with severe ulcerative colitis. Both conserved end residues are part of each CDR3. A D gene is named only where the DNA matches it firmly. Size tells how often a clone was seen (once, few, many) or the class of an expanded clone, and some rows leave it out.

NA	few	TRBJ2-2	TRBV6-1	TGTGCCAGCAGTGAAGCGGGAAGGGGAACCGGGGAGCTGTTTTTT	CASSEAGRGTGELFF
NA	NA	TRBJ2-7	TRBV9	TGTGCCAGCAGCGTAGAGCCCAACGTGTTCCCCTACGAGCAGTACTTC	CASSVEPNVFPYEQYF
NA	NA	TRBJ1-2	TRBV4-1	TGCGCCAGCAGCCAAGATCCGCCCTACACCTTC	CASSQDPPYTF
NA	NA	TRBJ2-1	TRBV5-5	TGTGCCAGCAGCTGGGATTACAATGAGCAGTTCTTC	CASSWDYNEQFF
TRBD1	NA	TRBJ1-1	TRBV6-5	TGTGCCAGCAGTTCCGGGACAGCCGGCACTGAAGCTTTCTTT	CASSSGTAGTEAFF
NA	medium-sized	TRBJ1-1	TRBV5-6	TGTGCCAGCAGCTACTCCGGGGAGAACACTGAAGCTTTCTTT	CASSYSGENTEAFF
NA	NA	TRBJ1-1	TRBV6-1	TGTGCCAGCAGAGACGGACTGGCATTCACTGAAGCTTTCTTT	CASRDGLAFTEAFF
TRBD1	few	TRBJ1-1	TRBV5-5	TGTGCCAGCAGCTTGGGCGGGACAGTAAACACTGAAGCTTTCTTT	CASSLGGTVNTEAFF
TRBD2	NA	TRBJ2-5	TRBV11-1	TGTGCCAGCAGCTTGCTAGCGGGGGGGCAAGAGACCCAGTACTTC	CASSLLAGGQETQYF
NA	NA	TRBJ1-5	TRBV5-8	TGTGCCAGCAGCTTGTCGGGGAACTTACAGCCCCAGCATTTT	CASSLSGNLQPQHF
NA	once	TRBJ1-1	TRBV5-1	TGCGCCAGCAGCTACGGCAGGGGTAGCGTAACTGAAGCTTTCTTT	CASSYGRGSVTEAFF
TRBD1	NA	TRBJ2-7	TRBV28	TGTGCCAGCAGCCGTGACAGGGTCGAGTCCTACGAGCAGTACTTC	CASSRDRVESYEQYF
NA	once	TRBJ2-1	TRBV19	TGTGCCAGTAGCTGGTCCTCGGTGGGTGAGCAGTTCTTC	CASSWSSVGEQFF
NA	NA	TRBJ2-7	TRBV2	TGTGCCAGCAGTGGCAACAGAAATAACCACCCGAAGGACTACGAGCAGTACTTC	CASSGNRNNHPKDYEQYF
TRBD1	NA	TRBJ1-1	TRBV11-2	TGTGCCAGCAGCGCAAGGGGGCAGTTGAACACTGAAGCTTTCTTT	CASSARGQLNTEAFF
NA	NA	TRBJ2-1	TRBV29-1	TGCAGCGTTGAGGACCCAATAAACAATGAGCAGTTCTTC	CSVEDPINNEQFF
NA	NA	TRBJ2-3	TRBV7-9	TGTGCCAGCAGCTCCCCCCGCGAAAGAACAGATACGCAGTATTTT	CASSSPRERTDTQYF
NA	NA	TRBJ2-5	TRBV7-9	TGTGCCAGCAGCTTCAGCCCGGAGACCCAGTACTTC	CASSFSPETQYF
NA	NA	TRBJ2-1	TRBV27	TGTGCCAGCAGAACTAGTGGGGGGGCCTCCTACAATGAGCAGTTCTTC	CASRTSGGASYNEQFF
NA	NA	TRBJ2-6	TRBV9	TGTGCCAGCAGCGTAGCTGCTGGGGCCAACGTCCTGACTTTC	CASSVAAGANVLTF
TRBD1	NA	TRBJ2-7	TRBV11-2	TGTGCCAGCAGCGCCCCCGGGACAGGGAAGTACGAGCAGTACTTC	CASSAPGTGKYEQYF
NA	NA	TRBJ2-7	TRBV18	TGTGCCAGCTCACCGGACAGCTACGAGCAGTACTTC	CASSPDSYEQYF
TRBD2	NA	TRBJ2-1	TRBV7-2	TGTGCCAGTCACCGACTAGCGGGGTGGGATGAGCAGTTCTTC	CASHRLAGWDEQFF
TRBD2	NA	TRBJ2-1	TRBV29-1	TGCAGCGTTATAGCGGGGGGCTACAATGAGCAGTTCTTC	CSVIAGGYNEQFF
TRBD1	few	TRBJ1-1	TRBV14	TGTGCCAGCAGCCAAGGGACAGGTATTGTGGTCGAAGCTTTCTTT	CASSQGTGIVVEAFF
TRBD1	once	TRBJ1-1	TRBV7-3	TGTGCCAGCAGCTTAGCCGGGACAGGGAACACTGAAGCTTTCTTT	CASSLAGTGNTEAFF
TRBD1	NA	TRBJ1-1	TRBV6-1	TGTGCCAGCGACTTAGACAGGGTGGGAGCTGAAGCTTTCTTT	CASDLDRVGAEAFF
TRBD1	NA	TRBJ1-6	TRBV30	TGTGCCTGGAGTACCCCGGGACAGACCTATAATTCACCCCTCCACTTT	CAWSTPGQTYNSPLHF
NA	NA	TRBJ2-1	TRBV9	TGTGCCAGCAGCCGGGGCAACCTCGGCTACAATGAGCAGTTCTTC	CASSRGNLGYNEQFF
NA	NA	TRBJ2-1	TRBV19	TGTGCCAGTAGTCCCGGCCGGGCCAGGGTCCGAGAGGAGCAGTTCTTC	CASSPGRARVREEQFF
NA	NA	TRBJ2-1	TRBV6-1	TGTGCCAGCAGTGAAAGCCCCCTGGTAGTGGAGGGTCCTGGTGAGCAGTTCTTC	CASSESPLVVEGPGEQFF
NA	NA	TRBJ1-5	TRBV7-3	TGTGCCTCTCAGGAGGGTAAGAATCAGCCCCAGCATTTT	CASQEGKNQPQHF
NA	NA	TRBJ2-5	TRBV2	TGTGCCACCAGAGTGGGGGGCACGGTAAAAGAGACCCAGTACTTC	CATRVGGTVKETQYF
TRBD1	NA	TRBJ2-7	TRBV4-2	TGTGCCAGCAGCGAAAGGACAGGATACGAGCAGTACTTC	CASSERTGYEQYF
NA	NA	TRBJ1-4	TRBV4-2	TGTGCCAGCAGCCAAGGACACGGAGATGAAAAACTGTTTTTT	CASSQGHGDEKLFF
NA	NA	TRBJ1-1	TRBV28	TGTGCCAGCAGTCCGAACTTGAACACTGAAGCTTTCTTT	CASSPNLNTEAFF
TRBD1	NA	TRBJ1-2	TRBV4-2	TGTGCCAGCAGCCAAGTTGGACAGGGAGATGGCTACACCTTC	CASSQVGQGDGYTF